This entry lists 4 T cell receptor beta chains sequenced from one sample in a study of control samples from healthy donors and cancer patients. Libraries were prepared by immunoSEQ multiplex PCR; TCRdb keeps only in-frame clonotypes and omits some of them. The sample records 150,000 to 200,000 clones, approximately 86% being singletons. The sequencing sample was made of blood. Every receptor here comes from a man aged 18 to 29 in good health.

The chain is built from TRBV6-2 or TRBV6-3 and TRBJ2-7, with 11 bases lining up with TRBD2. The V gene end was trimmed by 2 bases and the J gene end by 3 bases; junction bases not matched to a gene: 0. This CDR3 is built from 14 residues. The V gene's germline CDR1 is MNHEY and CDR2 SVGEGT. CDR3 loop: CASSYGTSGYEQYF. The CDR3 DNA follows: TGTGCCAGCAGTTACGGGACTAGCGGCTACGAGCAGTACTTC.

The chain combines TRBV2 with TRBJ2-1; D could derive from TRBD1 or TRBD2 (5 bases each). From germline, CDR1 is SNHLY and CDR2 FYNNEI. The CDR3 is 12 amino acids. V was trimmed by 10 bases and J by 12 bases, leaving 19 bases between them. The CDR3 sequence is CATLAQTGPQFF. CDR3 bases: TGTGCCACCTTGGCCCAGACGGGGCCGCAGTTCTTC.

This sequence joins TRBV7-2 and TRBJ2-1, with D possibly matching TRBD1 (7 bases). V was shortened by 3 bases and J by 9 bases, with 18 bases between the two germline ends. Germline values: CDR1 SGHTA, CDR2 FQGNSA. The length of the CDR3 is 15 residues. CDR3 sequence (DNA): TGTGCCAGCAGCTTCCAGGGGGGCCTCCGGGGTGAGCAGTTCTTC. Translating gives CASSFQGGLRGEQFF.

This clone appeared once. The chain is built from TRBV5-5 and TRBJ2-5, with 12 bases fitting TRBD1. The CDR3 is made up of 16 amino acids. Germline lookup yields CDR1 SGHKS and CDR2 YYEKEE (reference sequence). With 4 bases clipped from V and 5 bases from J, the junction kept 9 bases outside the gene matches. The CDR3 is CASSPGTGGGYETQYF. The CDR3 DNA sequence: TGTGCCAGCAGCCCTGGGACAGGGGGCGGCTATGAGACCCAGTACTTC.